Below, 29 T cell receptor beta chains from the same sample are listed, as sequenced in a study of blood T cell repertoires in COVID-19. Assay: immunoSEQ multiplex PCR; the TCRdb copy retains only in-frame clones and omits some. The top ten clones hold 4% to 5.5% of a sample with some 460,000 clones, about 89% of them seen once. Sequenced material: peripheral blood. All receptors derive from a young woman with acute or convalescent COVID-19.

V gene TRBV5-6 combines with J gene TRBJ2-7, with D possibly being TRBD1 (5 bases). The CDR3 has 15 residues. Trimming cost V 5 bases and J 3 bases, with 18 bases left between them. CDR1 SGHDT and CDR2 YYEEEE come from the germline V gene. The CDR3 protein is CASSFGAFVVYEQYF. CDR3 sequence (DNA): TGTGCCAGCAGTTTTGGGGCTTTCGTCGTCTACGAGCAGTACTTC.

This clone was detected a few times. The V call is TRBV12-5, the J call TRBJ2-2; 9 bases match TRBD1. V lost 9 bases, J lost 4 bases, and 9 bases stayed unmatched. Germline V gives CDR1 LGHNT, CDR2 FRNRAP. The CDR3 contains 15 residues. The CDR3 loop reads CASLTTGGATGELFF. Here the CDR3 DNA reads TGTGCTAGCCTGACGACAGGGGGGGCCACCGGGGAGCTGTTTTTT. Using reference TRBV12-5 and TRBJ2-2 for the parts outside the CDR3, the full variable domain is DARVTQTPRHKVTEMGQEVTMRCQPILGHNTVFWYRQTMMQGLELLAYFRNRAPLDDSGMPKDRFSAEMPDATLATLKIQPSEPRDSAVYFCASLTTGGATGELFFGEGSRLTVL.

The rearrangement uses TRBV9 and TRBJ1-2; the D gene is possibly TRBD1 (5 bases). Germline CDR1 is SGDLS and CDR2 is YYNGEE. The CDR3 totals 14 residues. V was trimmed by 7 bases and J by 2 bases, leaving 15 bases between them. CDR3 loop: CASQKTASNYGYTF. Written as DNA, the CDR3 is TGTGCCAGCCAAAAGACAGCGTCGAACTATGGCTACACCTTC.

The chain links TRBV5-1 to TRBJ1-1; D is unresolved. Germline lookup yields CDR1 SGHRS and CDR2 YFSETQ. Trimming left V 0 bases short and J 2 bases short, with 11 bases between. This CDR3 comprises 15 residues. The CDR3 here is CASSLDRLRNTEAFF. DNA of the CDR3: TGCGCCAGCAGCTTGGACAGACTAAGAAACACTGAAGCTTTCTTT.

Only one count was recorded for this clone. The chain recombines TRBV5-6 with TRBJ2-7; 7 bases match TRBD1. The CDR3 runs to 15 residues. Germline-derived CDR1 and CDR2 are SGHDT and YYEEEE. V lost 5 bases, J lost 3 bases, and 11 bases stayed unmatched. CDR3 sequence (DNA): TGTGCCAGCAGGAATTCCGGGACAGAGGGCTACGAGCAGTACTTC. Its translation is CASRNSGTEGYEQYF.

The chain is built from TRBV30 and TRBJ1-2, with D possibly TRBD1 on 5 matching bases. The CDR3 extends over 13 amino acids. Germline V gives CDR1 GTSNPN, CDR2 SVGIG (reference sequence). Trimming removed 6 bases at V and 3 bases at J, with 14 bases between. The CDR3 sequence: CACIAGLYYGYTF. The CDR3 bases are TGTGCCTGCATCGCGGGGCTTTACTATGGCTACACCTTC. Looking up the rest from reference TRBV30 and TRBJ1-2 gives the full variable domain: SQTIHQWPATLVQPVGSPLSLECTVEGTSNPNLYWYRQAAGRGLQLLFYSVGIGQISSEVPQNLSASRPQDRQFILSSKKLLLSDSGFYLCACIAGLYYGYTFGSGTRLTVV.

This chain joins TRBV9 and TRBJ1-4; D gene ambiguous. Germline CDR1 SGDLS, CDR2 YYNGEE. V lost 7 bases to trimming and J lost 5 bases, with 6 bases between them. This CDR3 contains 11 residues. The CDR3 coding sequence is TGTGCCAGCGGCACGAATGAAAAACTGTTTTTT. It translates to CASGTNEKLFF.

V usage is TRBV28 and J usage is TRBJ2-7; D possibly corresponds to TRBD1 (5 bases). The CDR3 runs 14 residues. Trimming removed 1 base from V and 2 bases from J, with 9 bases in between. The germline gives CDR1 MDHEN, CDR2 SYDVKM. CDR3 amino acids: CASSLFTGPYEQYF. CDR3 sequence (DNA): TGTGCCAGCAGTTTATTCACAGGACCCTACGAGCAGTACTTC.

The chain combines TRBV5-5 with TRBJ1-2; D unresolved. The CDR3 contains 15 residues. CDR1 is SGHKS and CDR2 is YYEKEE in the germline V gene (reference sequence). V was shortened by 4 bases and J by 1 base, with 14 bases between the two germline ends. CDR3 in DNA: TGTGCCAGCAGCCTTAGCTCAACAAGTAACTATGGCTACACCTTC. As protein: CASSLSSTSNYGYTF.

This chain joins TRBV3-1 (or the pseudogene TRBV3-2) and TRBJ2-3; tentatively, D is TRBD2 (5 bases). This CDR3 comprises 17 residues. Trimming shortened V by 4 bases and J by 2 bases, and 19 bases separated the two germline ends. Germline CDR1 is LGHDT and CDR2 is YNNKEL (reference sequence). The CDR3 region is CASSPTEGLLVTDTQYF. The DNA for the CDR3 is TGTGCCAGCAGCCCCACCGAGGGATTATTAGTCACAGATACGCAGTATTTT.

This clone occurred once. The rearrangement joins TRBV9 to TRBJ2-3; possibly TRBD1 for D (6 bases). The CDR3 has 15 amino acids. CDR1 and CDR2 from the germline V gene are SGDLS and YYNGEE. V dropped 0 bases and J dropped 0 bases, with 8 bases sitting between them. CDR3 amino acids: CASSVARGSTDTQYF. In DNA, the CDR3 is TGTGCCAGCAGCGTAGCCAGGGGCAGCACAGATACGCAGTATTTT.

The genes are TRBV11-2 and TRBJ1-1; D gene ambiguous. The CDR3 is 14 residues long. V was trimmed by 3 bases and J by 2 bases, leaving 10 bases between them. The germline V gene encodes CDR1 SGHAT and CDR2 FQNNGV. DNA of the CDR3: TGTGCCAGCAGCTTTCAACACCGTAACACTGAAGCTTTCTTT. Protein product: CASSFQHRNTEAFF.

This chain connects TRBV29-1 to TRBJ2-2; the match to TRBD1 covers 9 bases. Losses at the gene ends were 7 bases for V and 5 bases for J; bases not matched to a gene: 8. Germline V CDR1 and CDR2: SQVTM, ANQGSEA. The CDR3 runs to 14 residues. CDR3 bases: TGCAGCGCATTTACAGGGGGCTGGACCGGGGAGCTGTTTTTT. Its translation is CSAFTGGWTGELFF.

The chain carries TRBV18 and TRBJ2-5; D is unresolved. Trimming removed 1 base from V and 1 base from J, with 7 bases in between. CDR3 length: 14 residues. Germline CDR1 and CDR2: KGHSH and LQKENI. This chain's CDR3 is CASSPRSGQETQYF. The CDR3 coding sequence is TGTGCCAGCTCACCACGGTCAGGCCAAGAGACCCAGTACTTC.

This clone was recorded only once. In DNA form, the CDR3 reads TGTGCCAGCAGCTTAATTACAGGGGCTAATGAAAAACTGTTTTTT. Amino acids: CASSLITGANEKLFF. The J gene is TRBJ1-4, the V gene TRBV5-6, with 7 bases aligning to TRBD1. Germline V CDR1 and CDR2: SGHDT, YYEEEE. The CDR3 is 15 residues long. After removal of 2 bases from V and 3 bases from J, the junction contained 4 bases not matched to a gene.

The chain employs TRBV27 and TRBJ2-5, with 9 bases fitting TRBD1. This CDR3 spans 16 amino acids. Trimming took 3 bases from V and 4 from J; bases not matched to a gene: 9. CDR1 MNHEY and CDR2 SMNVEV come from the germline V gene (reference sequence). The CDR3 protein is CASSFGDRVGGETQYF. For the CDR3, the DNA is TGTGCCAGCAGTTTTGGGGACAGGGTGGGAGGAGAGACCCAGTACTTC.

The J gene is TRBJ1-5, the V gene TRBV18, with a tentative D call TRBD1 (6 bases). The germline CDR1 and CDR2 sequences are KGHSH and LQKENI. Trimming took 2 bases from V and 11 from J, leaving 19 bases between them. The CDR3 runs to 15 residues. The CDR3 region is CASSPGGGPNSAQHF. The CDR3 DNA reads as TGTGCCAGCTCACCAGGGGGGGGGCCTAATAGCGCCCAGCATTTT.

The rearrangement links TRBV14 to TRBJ2-3; no reliable D call. The CDR3 totals 12 residues. Germline CDR1 SGHDN, CDR2 FVKESK. The V end lost 1 base, the J end lost 9 bases, and 8 bases lay between the germline ends. CDR3 residues: CASSQVYSTQYF. The CDR3 region has the DNA TGTGCCAGCAGCCAAGTTTATAGCACGCAGTATTTT.

This chain connects TRBV20-1 to TRBJ1-6, with 11 positions matching TRBD1. The J segment lost 8 bases and the V segment lost 3 bases, leaving 6 bases of the junction unmatched. The CDR3 is 15 residues long. CDR1 and CDR2 from the germline V gene are DFQATT and SNEGSKA (reference sequence). Here the CDR3 reads CSASFRTGGDSPLHF. The CDR3 DNA reads as TGCAGTGCTAGTTTCCGGACAGGGGGCGATTCACCCCTCCACTTT.

Concerning this clone itself: A much larger clone sits a single nucleotide away, making a read error possible. The chain employs TRBV9 and TRBJ1-4, with a weak D call TRBD1 (6 bases). Germline CDR1 SGDLS, CDR2 YYNGEE. Trimming removed 3 bases from V and 0 bases from J, with 9 bases in between. This CDR3 has 15 amino acids. Here the CDR3 reads CASSASGATNEKLFF. The DNA of the CDR3 is TGTGCCAGCAGCGCTTCAGGGGCAACTAATGAAAAACTGTTTTTT.

The V gene is TRBV5-1, the J gene TRBJ1-5; 7 bases are shared with TRBD1. Germline CDR1 reads SGHRS; CDR2 reads YFSETQ. The CDR3 is made up of 15 amino acids. Germline trimming cut 0 bases from V and 3 bases from J; bases unmatched to any gene: 3. The CDR3 sequence is CASSLGGTANQPQHF. CDR3 DNA: TGCGCCAGCAGCTTGGGGGGGACAGCCAATCAGCCCCAGCATTTT.

This sequence joins TRBV4-2 and TRBJ1-2; TRBD1 aligns across 7 bases. Germline values: CDR1 LGHNA, CDR2 YNFKEQ. The V gene end was trimmed by 3 bases and the J gene end by 0 bases; junction bases not matched to a gene: 7. The CDR3 runs 16 residues. The CDR3 spells CASSQTRDSPNYGYTF. The DNA of the CDR3 is TGTGCCAGCAGCCAGACTAGGGACAGCCCTAACTATGGCTACACCTTC.

The chain employs TRBV9 and TRBJ2-2; possible D gene TRBD2, 5 bases. The germline CDR1 and CDR2 sequences are SGDLS and YYNGEE. The CDR3 length is 15 residues. The V end lost 1 base, the J end lost 4 bases, and 11 bases lay between the germline ends. The CDR3 sequence: CASSVTSRVTGELFF. Here the CDR3 DNA reads TGTGCCAGCAGCGTAACTAGTCGGGTCACCGGGGAGCTGTTTTTT.

The chain uses TRBV12-5 and TRBJ2-1; D remains unclear. Germline V gene sequence: CDR1 LGHNT, CDR2 FRNRAP. This CDR3 is built from 10 residues. The germline V and J ends were trimmed by 7 bases and 7 bases, with 5 bases remaining between them. The CDR3 sequence: CASARNEQFF. The CDR3 region has the DNA TGTGCTAGTGCTAGAAATGAGCAGTTCTTC. Full variable domain (rest looked up from reference TRBV12-5 and TRBJ2-1): DARVTQTPRHKVTEMGQEVTMRCQPILGHNTVFWYRQTMMQGLELLAYFRNRAPLDDSGMPKDRFSAEMPDATLATLKIQPSEPRDSAVYFCASARNEQFFGPGTRLTVL.

This clone came up once. This chain uses TRBV19 with TRBJ1-6; 10 nucleotides agree with TRBD1. The ends lost 4 bases at V and 0 bases at J; junction bases unmatched: 3. Germline V gene sequence: CDR1 LNHDA, CDR2 SQIVND (reference sequence). The CDR3 runs 17 residues. CDR3 bases: TGTGCCAGTAGTAGAAGGACAGGGGGCTCCTATAATTCACCCCTCCACTTT. Its translation is CASSRRTGGSYNSPLHF.

The V gene is TRBV6-2 or TRBV6-3, the J gene TRBJ2-2; TRBD1 matches at 7 bases. J lost 0 bases, V lost 2 bases, and 6 bases had no gene match. Germline-derived CDR1 and CDR2 are MNHEY and SVGEGT. The CDR3 covers 17 residues. CDR3 sequence reads: CASSYAPGQSNTGELFF. In nucleotides, the CDR3 is TGTGCCAGCAGTTACGCACCGGGACAGTCGAACACCGGGGAGCTGTTTTTT.

This chain links TRBV9 with TRBJ2-2; 9 bases align to TRBD1. Losses at the gene ends were 4 bases for V and 3 bases for J; bases not matched to a gene: 10. This CDR3 has 17 residues. Germline assignment: CDR1 SGDLS and CDR2 YYNGEE. CDR3: CASSKEPGQGYTGELFF. CDR3 in DNA: TGTGCCAGCAGCAAAGAACCGGGACAGGGATACACCGGGGAGCTGTTTTTT.

The rearrangement links TRBV10-3 to TRBJ2-7; 8 bases align to TRBD2. The CDR3 extends over 15 amino acids. CDR1 and CDR2 (germline): ENHRY, SYGVKD. With V trimmed by 2 bases and J by 4 bases, 7 bases remained unmatched. The CDR3 reads CAISEGSGGLYEQYF. The CDR3 DNA reads TGTGCCATCAGTGAGGGGAGCGGGGGTCTGTACGAGCAGTACTTC.

The V gene is TRBV5-5, the J gene TRBJ2-7, with 10 bases aligning to TRBD2. Germline values: CDR1 SGHKS, CDR2 YYEKEE (reference sequence). The CDR3 is 15 amino acids. The trim removed 4 bases at V and 5 bases at J, leaving 9 bases unmatched. Here the CDR3 reads CASSRPRTSGDEQYF. CDR3 nucleotide sequence: TGTGCCAGCAGCCGTCCGCGGACTAGCGGCGACGAGCAGTACTTC.